This T cell receptor beta chain was documented in a study of blood T cell repertoires in COVID-19. Study-wide context: The samples span acute and convalescent COVID-19 from the United States, Italy and Spain.

Per the authors' pipeline: From reference gene primer amplification, estimates of nucleated cell counts were derived. The assay was immunoSEQ multiplex PCR, and TCRdb's table has in-frame clones only and misses some. V, J and clone size are taken as reported in that table, and D and trimming were inferred from the DNA itself. This sample yields roughly 43,000 clones, of which approximately 70% are seen a single time; 6.2% belongs to the top ten. Germline V gives CDR1 SGHAT, CDR2 FQNNGV. CDR3 length: 17 amino acids. Trimming shortened V by 0 bases and J by 8 bases, and 19 bases separated the two germline ends.

The sequence was obtained from a man older than 75 with acute or convalescent COVID-19. Sequenced sample: peripheral blood. The V gene is TRBV11-2, the J gene TRBJ2-2, with a tentative D call TRBD1 (5 bases). CDR3 sequence (DNA): TGTGCCAGCAGCTTAGATGCCACTACAGGACCTGGGGGGGAGCTGTTTTTT. Its translation: CASSLDATTGPGGELFF.